The 23 T cell receptor beta chains below come from one sample, sequenced in a study of blood T cell repertoires in COVID-19. Sequencing used immunoSEQ multiplex PCR; TCRdb keeps in-frame clones, though not all of them. The data hold tens of thousands of clones, with 65% to 90% observed a single time. The material sequenced was peripheral blood. Receptor source: a woman of 80 years or more with active or convalescent COVID-19.

This sequence joins TRBV5-1 and TRBJ2-1; 9 nucleotides match TRBD1. This CDR3 spans 14 amino acids. Germline CDR1 SGHRS, CDR2 YFSETQ. After removal of 4 bases from V and 9 bases from J, the junction contained 8 bases not matched to a gene. CDR3 amino acids: CASSPGTGQAEQFF. DNA for the CDR3: TGCGCCAGCAGCCCGGGGACAGGGCAGGCTGAGCAGTTCTTC.

The chain employs TRBV2 and TRBJ2-2, with 10 nucleotides matching TRBD1. The CDR3 has 18 residues. Germline V lookup: CDR1 SNHLY, CDR2 FYNNEI. V shed 6 bases, J shed 7 bases, and the junction held 17 bases outside the gene matches. The CDR3 nucleotides are TGTGCCAGCAGCTCGACAGGGGGCACGCTTCGGCGCGGCGGGGAGCTGTTTTTT. Translating gives CASSSTGGTLRRGGELFF.

The chain recombines TRBV7-2 with TRBJ2-3, with D perhaps TRBD1 (5 bases). V lost 2 bases to trimming and J lost 1 base, with 10 bases between them. The CDR3 consists of 15 residues. Per germline, CDR1 SGHTA and CDR2 FQGNSA. CDR3: CASSLTGGRTDTQYF. DNA for the CDR3: TGTGCCAGCAGCTTAACAGGCGGCCGCACAGATACGCAGTATTTT. Full variable domain (remainder filled in from reference TRBV7-2 and TRBJ2-3): GAGVSQSPSNKVTEKGKDVELRCDPISGHTALYWYRQSLGQGLEFLIYFQGNSAPDKSGLPSDRFSAERTGGSVSTLTIQRTQQEDSAVYLCASSLTGGRTDTQYFGPGTRLTVL.

The CDR3, as DNA: TGTGCCAGCAGCTTGGCACTAGACCTAGGGGGCGAGCAGTACTTC. It codes for CASSLALDLGGEQYF. The chain employs TRBV5-4 and TRBJ2-7; possible D gene TRBD1, 6 bases. This CDR3 is 15 amino acids long. Trimming removed 0 bases at V and 6 bases at J, with 16 bases between. Germline V gives CDR1 SGHNT, CDR2 YYREEE (reference sequence).

The chain employs TRBV4-2 and TRBJ2-2, with a tentative D call TRBD1 (6 bases). Trimming took 4 bases from V and 6 from J, leaving 12 bases between them. Germline V gene lookup returns CDR1 LGHNA and CDR2 YNFKEQ. CDR3 size: 14 residues. CDR3 DNA: TGTGCCAGCAGCCGAGACTCAGGGGCCGGGGAGCTGTTTTTT. This sequence encodes CASSRDSGAGELFF.

The chain is built from TRBV18 and TRBJ2-3, with D maybe TRBD1 (7 bases). The length of the CDR3 is 17 residues. The V and J ends lost 3 bases and 4 bases respectively, with 20 bases between them. Germline V gives CDR1 KGHSH, CDR2 LQKENI. CDR3 nucleotide sequence: TGTGCCAGCTCACCCGCCCGACAGGGACTTTCGGCAGATACGCAGTATTTT. Its protein is CASSPARQGLSADTQYF.

The chain carries TRBV7-2 and TRBJ2-5; 9 nucleotides agree with TRBD2. The CDR3 is made up of 17 amino acids. Trimming cost V 2 bases and J 6 bases; bases outside gene matches: 13. CDR1 SGHTA and CDR2 FQGNSA come from the germline V gene. The CDR3 region has the DNA TGTGCCAGCAGCTTATACTCTTTAGCGGGGGCGCGCAAGACCCAGTACTTC. Amino acid sequence: CASSLYSLAGARKTQYF.

This clone was counted a single time. V and J are TRBV7-8 and TRBJ2-7; the D gene is possibly TRBD2 (6 bases). Deletions cut 5 bases from V and 6 bases from J, with 14 bases between. This CDR3 has 13 amino acids. Germline CDR1 and CDR2: SGHVS and FQNEAQ. The CDR3 region is CASSPPGAFEQYF. The CDR3 nucleotides read TGTGCCAGCAGCCCACCGGGAGCTTTCGAGCAGTACTTC.

The V gene is TRBV28, the J gene TRBJ2-3; 9 positions match TRBD1. The CDR3 runs 22 residues. Germline V gene sequence: CDR1 MDHEN, CDR2 SYDVKM. Trimming at V came to 3 bases and at J to 2 bases, leaving 24 bases not matched to a gene. The CDR3 DNA is TGTGCCAGCAGTTTCCCCGGGACAGGGTCGAGCGGGGCCACGTCGTTCACAGATACGCAGTATTTT. Encoded protein: CASSFPGTGSSGATSFTDTQYF.

This chain links TRBV11-2 with TRBJ2-3; TRBD2 agrees at 10 bases. The junction had 11 bases not matched to a gene; V was cut back by 5 bases and J by 3 bases. CDR3 length: 17 amino acids. CDR1 and CDR2 from the germline V gene are SGHAT and FQNNGV. CDR3 sequence reads: CASSSGVAGGVTDTQYF. CDR3 coding DNA: TGTGCCAGCAGCAGCGGTGTAGCGGGAGGCGTAACAGATACGCAGTATTTT.

This chain connects TRBV5-8 to TRBJ2-5; D not certain. This CDR3 spans 12 amino acids. V gave up 4 bases and J gave up 0 bases, with 4 bases separating them. Germline-derived CDR1 and CDR2 are SGHTS and YDEGEE. The CDR3 DNA follows: TGTGCCAGCAGCCGTTACCAAGAGACCCAGTACTTC. It is translated as CASSRYQETQYF.

This chain uses TRBV2 with TRBJ1-6; no clear D gene. V was clipped by 10 bases and J by 0 bases, with 7 bases between them. Germline V gene lookup returns CDR1 SNHLY and CDR2 FYNNEI. The CDR3 is 13 residues long. CDR3 in amino acids: CATSGSYNSPLHF. The CDR3 nucleotides read TGTGCCACCTCGGGCTCCTATAATTCACCCCTCCACTTT. The full variable domain, rest sourced from reference TRBV2 and TRBJ1-6, is EPEVTQTPSHQVTQMGQEVILRCVPISNHLYFYWYRQILGQKVEFLVSFYNNEISEKSEIFDDQFSVERPDGSNFTLKIRSTKLEDSAMYFCATSGSYNSPLHFGNGTRLTVT.

The chain employs TRBV7-9 and TRBJ1-5; no definite D call. Germline CDR1 SEHNR, CDR2 FQNEAQ (reference sequence). This CDR3 contains 12 residues. The germline V and J ends were trimmed by 4 bases and 7 bases, with 8 bases remaining between them. The CDR3 spells CASSSGEQPQHF. Here the CDR3 DNA reads TGTGCCAGCAGCTCCGGGGAGCAGCCCCAGCATTTT.

The rearrangement uses TRBV6-5 and TRBJ1-1, with D possibly matching TRBD1 (6 bases). This CDR3 is built from 12 residues. V shed 1 base and J shed 8 bases, with 8 bases lying between them. CDR1 is MNHEY, CDR2 SVGAGI, per germline. CDR3 in amino acids: CASSYYGTEAFF. CDR3 bases: TGTGCCAGCAGTTACTACGGGACAGAAGCTTTCTTT.

The genes are TRBV3-1 (or the pseudogene TRBV3-2) and TRBJ1-2; 7 bases are shared with TRBD1. The germline gives CDR1 LGHDT, CDR2 YNNKEL (reference sequence). Trimming removed 5 bases from V and 2 bases from J; junction bases left unmatched: 8. This CDR3 spans 15 amino acids. The CDR3 loop reads CASSGRQGQNYGYTF. CDR3 sequence (DNA): TGTGCCAGCAGCGGGCGACAGGGCCAAAACTATGGCTACACCTTC.

The chain is built from TRBV9 and TRBJ1-3; 7 bases agree with TRBD1. Trimming removed 3 bases from V and 0 bases from J; junction bases left unmatched: 6. This CDR3 comprises 16 residues. Germline V gene sequence: CDR1 SGDLS, CDR2 YYNGEE. CDR3: CASSARQGSSGNTIYF. CDR3 nucleotide sequence: TGTGCCAGCAGCGCACGACAGGGTAGCTCTGGAAACACCATATATTTT.

The J gene is TRBJ1-1, the V gene TRBV7-9, with TRBD1 matching over 12 bases. There are 17 residues in the CDR3. CDR1 is SEHNR, CDR2 FQNEAQ, per germline (reference sequence). Trimming at V came to 6 bases and at J to 4 bases, leaving 12 bases not matched to a gene. The CDR3 coding sequence is TGTGCCAGCAGGCTACCGGGACAGGGGGCGATGGGCACTGAAGCTTTCTTT. Translation: CASRLPGQGAMGTEAFF.

The V and J genes are TRBV6-2 or TRBV6-3 and TRBJ1-2, with D unclear. The CDR3 has 12 residues. The V gene's germline CDR1 is MNHEY and CDR2 SVGEGT. V was shortened by 5 bases and J by 7 bases, with 11 bases between the two germline ends. The CDR3 here is CASSTTVSGYTF. The CDR3, as DNA: TGTGCCAGCAGTACCACAGTCAGTGGCTACACCTTC.

CDR3 DNA sequence: TGTGCCAGCAGAGTGCAGCGGGGAGTTACAGATACGCAGTATTTT. Protein sequence: CASRVQRGVTDTQYF. The gene calls are TRBV11-1 and TRBJ2-3; 7 bases map to TRBD2. CDR1 SGHAT and CDR2 FQDESV come from the germline V gene (reference sequence). V dropped 6 bases and J dropped 3; count of bases not matched to a gene: 9. This CDR3 has 15 residues.

The J gene is TRBJ1-6, the V gene TRBV10-3, with D possibly being TRBD1 (5 bases). This CDR3 is 16 amino acids long. V gave up 2 bases and J gave up 9 bases, with 17 bases separating them. Per the germline V gene, CDR1 is ENHRY and CDR2 is SYGVKD. The CDR3 region is CAISETSYRSSSPLHF. CDR3 sequence (DNA): TGTGCCATCAGTGAGACTTCCTACAGGTCAAGTTCACCCCTCCACTTT.

The CDR3 is CASPLWDRTYEQYF. In DNA, the CDR3 is TGTGCCAGTCCTCTCTGGGACAGGACCTACGAGCAGTACTTC. The genes are TRBV7-2 and TRBJ2-7, with 8 bases identical to TRBD1. This CDR3 contains 14 residues. J gave up 2 bases and V 9 bases, and 9 bases lay outside the gene matches. The germline gives CDR1 SGHTA, CDR2 FQGNSA. The variable domain in full, completed from reference TRBV7-2 and TRBJ2-7, reads GAGVSQSPSNKVTEKGKDVELRCDPISGHTALYWYRQSLGQGLEFLIYFQGNSAPDKSGLPSDRFSAERTGGSVSTLTIQRTQQEDSAVYLCASPLWDRTYEQYFGPGTRLTVT.

This chain connects TRBV3-1 (or the pseudogene TRBV3-2) to TRBJ1-1; D gene unclear. The V end lost 0 bases, the J end lost 0 bases, and 11 bases lay between the germline ends. Germline values: CDR1 LGHDT, CDR2 YNNKEL (reference sequence). The CDR3 length is 16 residues. CDR3 loop: CASSQDNSNLNTEAFF. The DNA of the CDR3 is TGTGCCAGCAGCCAAGATAACTCAAATTTGAACACTGAAGCTTTCTTT.

CDR3 bases: TGTGCCAGCTTAGGGTTAGCGGGAATCACAGATACGCAGTATTTT. This encodes CASLGLAGITDTQYF. This chain links TRBV28 with TRBJ2-3, with 8 bases identical to TRBD2. Germline trimming cut 8 bases from V and 2 bases from J; bases unmatched to any gene: 9. This CDR3 is 15 amino acids long. Germline values: CDR1 MDHEN, CDR2 SYDVKM.